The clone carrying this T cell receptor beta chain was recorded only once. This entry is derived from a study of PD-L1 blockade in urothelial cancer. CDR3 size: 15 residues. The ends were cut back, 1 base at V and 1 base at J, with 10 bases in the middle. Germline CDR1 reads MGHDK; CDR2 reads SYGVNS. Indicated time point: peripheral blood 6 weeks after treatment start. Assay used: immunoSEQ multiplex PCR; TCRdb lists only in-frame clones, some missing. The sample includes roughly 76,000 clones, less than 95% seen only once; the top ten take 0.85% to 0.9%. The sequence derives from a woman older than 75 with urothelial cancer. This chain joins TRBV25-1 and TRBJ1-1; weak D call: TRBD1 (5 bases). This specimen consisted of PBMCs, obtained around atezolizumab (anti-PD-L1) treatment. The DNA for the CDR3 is TGTGCCAGCAGTGAATCCCTCGGGGGGAACACTGAAGCTTTCTTT. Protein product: CASSESLGGNTEAFF. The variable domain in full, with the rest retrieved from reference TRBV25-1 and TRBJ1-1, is EADIYQTPRYLVIGTGKKITLECSQTMGHDKMYWYQQDPGMELHLIHYSYGVNSTEKGDLSSESTVSRIRTEHFPLTLESARPSHTSQYLCASSESLGGNTEAFFGQGTRLTVV.